In this sample, the clone carrying this T cell receptor beta chain turned up a few times. These data come from a study of blood T cell repertoires in COVID-19. Per the authors' pipeline: How many nucleated cells were present was estimated from reference gene primer amplification. TCRdb keeps only in-frame clones here, not all; method: immunoSEQ multiplex PCR. For V, J and clone size, that table is used; D and trimming come from the DNA. Of approximately 300,000 clones in the sample, 70% to 90% were seen once. In terms of age and location, participants ranged from about 18 to 90 years and lived in about 25 US areas. Categorization into cohorts depended on clinical history that participants reported. The J segment lost 7 bases and the V segment lost 6 bases, leaving 14 bases of the junction unmatched. The germline CDR1 and CDR2 sequences are LNHDA and SQIVND (reference sequence). This CDR3 has 16 amino acids.

Specimen: PBMCs or T cells enriched from blood (not recorded which). This TCR was recovered from a woman aged 25 to 45 who had recovered from COVID-19. The V call is TRBV19, the J call TRBJ1-5; 8 bases agree with TRBD1. DNA for the CDR3: TGTGCCAGTAGCGGACCCGGGACAGGTGGAGGACAGCCCCAGCATTTT. It specifies CASSGPGTGGGQPQHF.